The present TCR beta chain was sequenced within a study of T cells in localized non-small cell lung cancer. Per germline, CDR1 GTSNPN and CDR2 SVGIG (reference sequence). There are 14 residues in the CDR3. Trimming took off 1 base at V and 4 bases at J, with 13 bases between the two ends. Profiling relied on immunoSEQ multiplex PCR, and the TCRdb table lists in-frame clones only, not all of them. The sample holds tens of thousands of clones, approximately 87% seen once. Findings of the study overall: Because only a single region of the tumor was sequenced, heterogeneity remains possible. Density of T cells in blood, when higher, went with longer overall survival.

For this clone: Its antigen is unknown.

The gene calls are TRBV30 and TRBJ1-1; D not certain. The sample in question was PBMCs, obtained before any cancer treatment. This sequence originates from a woman aged 40-69 years with stage II squamous cell lung carcinoma. The CDR3 nucleotides read TGTGCCTGGAGTGACGTACTTTTACGCACTGAAGCTTTCTTT. This codes for CAWSDVLLRTEAFF. Combining the CDR3 with reference TRBV30 and TRBJ1-1 gives the whole variable domain SQTIHQWPATLVQPVGSPLSLECTVEGTSNPNLYWYRQAAGRGLQLLFYSVGIGQISSEVPQNLSASRPQDRQFILSSKKLLLSDSGFYLCAWSDVLLRTEAFFGQGTRLTVV.